A single sample gave rise to the 4 T cell receptor beta chains below, sequenced in a study of control samples from healthy donors and cancer patients. Sequencing was performed with immunoSEQ multiplex PCR; in TCRdb, only in-frame clones are kept and a portion is missing. The sample comprises about 140,000 clones, about 89% of which are singletons, and 5.5% to 7.5% rests with the top ten. The sequencing sample was made of blood. The origin of the receptors is a man aged 18 to 30 in good health.

The V gene is TRBV7-2, the J gene TRBJ2-3; D remains unclear. Germline CDR1 reads SGHTA; CDR2 reads FQGNSA. This CDR3 comprises 14 residues. The V end lost 2 bases, the J end lost 2 bases, and 8 bases lay between the germline ends. The CDR3, as DNA: TGTGCCAGCAGCTTATCTGGTAACACAGATACGCAGTATTTT. Residues: CASSLSGNTDTQYF.

The chain couples TRBV5-1 to TRBJ2-3; the match to TRBD2 covers 12 bases. CDR1 SGHRS and CDR2 YFSETQ come from the germline V gene. The CDR3 is made up of 14 amino acids. J lost 6 bases, V lost 4 bases, and 3 bases had no gene match. In DNA, the CDR3 is TGCGCCAGCAGCGGGGGACTAGCGGGCGATACGCAGTATTTT. It encodes CASSGGLAGDTQYF.

V and J are TRBV6-5 and TRBJ2-7; D is perhaps TRBD1 (6 bases). This CDR3 contains 13 residues. Germline V gives CDR1 MNHEY, CDR2 SVGAGI. V lost 4 bases and J 2 bases, leaving 9 bases between the germline ends. CDR3 loop: CASSSQGPYEQYF. CDR3 DNA: TGTGCCAGCAGTTCACAGGGTCCCTACGAGCAGTACTTC.

The rearrangement joins TRBV7-9 to TRBJ2-5; no reliable D call. This CDR3 has 14 amino acids. Per the germline V gene, CDR1 is SEHNR and CDR2 is FQNEAQ (reference sequence). Trimming removed 1 base at V and 1 base at J, with 7 bases between. This CDR3 reads CASSLGGSQETQYF. The CDR3, as DNA: TGTGCCAGCAGCTTAGGGGGTTCCCAAGAGACCCAGTACTTC.